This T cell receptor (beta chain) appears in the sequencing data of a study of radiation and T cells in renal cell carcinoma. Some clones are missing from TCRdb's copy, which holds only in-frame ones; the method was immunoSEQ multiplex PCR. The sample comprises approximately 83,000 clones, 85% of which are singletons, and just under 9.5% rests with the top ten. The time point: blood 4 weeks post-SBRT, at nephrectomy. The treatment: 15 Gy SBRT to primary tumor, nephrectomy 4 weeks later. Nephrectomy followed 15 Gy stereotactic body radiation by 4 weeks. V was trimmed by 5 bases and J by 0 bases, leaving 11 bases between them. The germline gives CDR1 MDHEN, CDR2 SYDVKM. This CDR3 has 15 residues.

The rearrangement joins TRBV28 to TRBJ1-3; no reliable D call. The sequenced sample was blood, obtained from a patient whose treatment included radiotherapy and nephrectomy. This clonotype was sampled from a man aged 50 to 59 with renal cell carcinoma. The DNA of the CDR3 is TGTGCCAGCAGTCCCCCCCAGAGCTCTGGAAACACCATATATTTT. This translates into CASSPPQSSGNTIYF.